The T cell receptor (beta chain) described here comes from a study of OX40 agonist ivuxolimab in advanced cancers. At the level of the study: Dose-escalation subjects each had hepatocellular carcinoma, melanoma, renal cell or head and neck cancer. The study reported partial responses in three patients: one hepatocellular carcinoma, two cutaneous melanoma. Findings of the study overall: There was clonal expansion of CD4+ and CD8+ blood T cells by week 6 at 0.1 to 3.0 mg/kg.

This clone occurred once. No antigen is known for it. The table came from immunoSEQ multiplex PCR; TCRdb's copy has only in-frame clones and leaves some out. The sample comprises about 64,000 clones, about four fifths of which are singletons, and 4.5% to 5% rests with the top ten. This specimen was CD4+ or CD8+ T cells sorted from blood, taken in a trial of the OX40 agonist ivuxolimab. This clonotype was sampled from an adult with an advanced solid tumor such as melanoma, head and neck, liver or kidney cancer.

The CDR3, as DNA: TGCGCCAGCACCCTCGGGACAGGGACCAACGAGCAGTACTTC. It encodes CASTLGTGTNEQYF. The chain links TRBV5-1 to TRBJ2-7; 9 bases are shared with TRBD1. This CDR3 is 14 amino acids long. After removal of 6 bases from V and 5 bases from J, the junction contained 9 bases not matched to a gene. Per the germline V gene, CDR1 is SGHRS and CDR2 is YFSETQ.